One T cell receptor (beta chain) is described in this entry. Its cognate antigen is unknown. Trimming took off 3 bases at V and 7 bases at J, with 16 bases between the two ends. Germline CDR1 reads MGHDK; CDR2 reads SYGVNS. CDR3 length: 15 residues. The record originates from a study of T cell responses to AZD1222 COVID-19 vaccine. Study results and limitations: A reported finding is that nearly half of spike-specific TCRs target unmutated variant regions. White British donors predominated, females outnumbered males, and clonal diversity was possibly underestimated.

The repertoire was sequenced with immunoSEQ multiplex PCR; TCRdb's copy has only in-frame clones and lacks some. The sample shows 150,000 to 250,000 clones, 80% to 95% of them seen only once. Researchers grouped second doses given at about 4 or about 12 weeks into one pool. This TCR was recovered from an adult who received the AZD1222 COVID-19 vaccine. This chain links TRBV25-1 with TRBJ2-1, with D possibly called TRBD1 or TRBD2 (6 bases each). The material sequenced was peripheral blood, taken 28 days after the second AZD1222 dose. The CDR3 is CASSDPVPGANEQFF. For the CDR3, the DNA is TGTGCCAGCAGTGACCCCGTGCCGGGGGCTAATGAGCAGTTCTTC.